A single sample gave rise to the 21 T cell receptor beta chains below, sequenced in a study of control samples from healthy donors and cancer patients. Generated by immunoSEQ multiplex PCR, the TCRdb table keeps only in-frame clones and is missing some. The sample yields roughly 370,000 clones, around 90% seen once. Sequencing input: PBMCs. All receptors derive from a man aged 40-55 years with head and neck cancer.

Worth noting for this clone: Other nucleotide sequences in the sample specify the same CDR3. The chain joins TRBV7-2 to TRBJ2-7; D is ambiguous. The V and J ends lost 1 base and 3 bases respectively, with 10 bases between them. The CDR3 totals 14 residues. Per germline, CDR1 SGHTA and CDR2 FQGNSA. The chain's CDR3 is CASSLGPGSYEQYF. The CDR3 DNA sequence: TGTGCCAGCAGCTTAGGACCCGGAAGCTACGAGCAGTACTTC.

The genes are TRBV7-6 and TRBJ2-5; perhaps TRBD1 as D (5 bases). This CDR3 has 14 residues. Germline V gene sequence: CDR1 SGHVS, CDR2 FNYEAQ. The V gene lost 1 base and the J gene lost 5 bases, with 11 bases spanning the gap. The CDR3, as DNA: TGTGCCAGCAGCTTAGGCAGGGTTGAGGAGACCCAGTACTTC. Protein sequence: CASSLGRVEETQYF. Complete variable domain (other parts from reference TRBV7-6 and TRBJ2-5): GAGVSQSPRYKVTKRGQDVALRCDPISGHVSLYWYRQALGQGPEFLTYFNYEAQQDKSGLPNDRFSAERPEGSISTLTIQRTEQRDSAMYRCASSLGRVEETQYFGPGTRLLVL.

The CDR3 DNA sequence: TGTGCCAGCAGCCCTAACTGGGGACTGGAGACCCAGTACTTC. Protein: CASSPNWGLETQYF. The J gene is TRBJ2-5, the V gene TRBV7-2; a weak D match, TRBD2 (6 bases). Germline CDR1 is SGHTA and CDR2 is FQGNSA. With 5 bases removed from V and 5 bases from J, the gap between germline ends came to 15 bases. The CDR3 totals 14 residues.

The rearrangement joins TRBV18 to TRBJ2-7, with unresolved D. CDR1 is KGHSH and CDR2 is LQKENI in the germline V gene. V dropped 2 bases and J dropped 6 bases, with 8 bases sitting between them. This CDR3 has 12 amino acids. The CDR3 sequence: CASSPTLVEQYF. Written as DNA, the CDR3 is TGTGCCAGCTCACCAACCCTAGTCGAGCAGTACTTC.

The chain joins TRBV28 to TRBJ1-1; D is unresolved. Between the trimmed V and J ends, which lost 3 bases and 1 base, there was a span of 12 bases. The CDR3 spans 15 residues. Germline lookup yields CDR1 MDHEN and CDR2 SYDVKM. The CDR3 region is CASSLMSAANTEAFF. Here the CDR3 DNA reads TGTGCCAGCAGTTTGATGTCTGCAGCGAACACTGAAGCTTTCTTT.

This clone has a single count. This rearrangement joins TRBV24-1 to TRBJ1-3; 9 positions agree with TRBD1. J lost 7 bases, V lost 4 bases, and 4 bases had no gene match. The CDR3 totals 14 residues. Germline V gene lookup returns CDR1 KGHDR and CDR2 SFDVKD. CDR3 sequence reads: CATSDPGQGNTIYF. The CDR3 DNA reads as TGTGCCACCAGTGACCCGGGACAGGGCAACACCATATATTTT.

The V call is TRBV4-3, the J call TRBJ1-5; D perhaps matches TRBD1 (5 bases). Per germline, CDR1 LGHNA and CDR2 YSLEER. The V end lost 3 bases, the J end lost 7 bases, and 16 bases lay between the germline ends. This CDR3 contains 15 residues. The CDR3 sequence is CASSQYTASGQPQHF. The CDR3 nucleotides are TGCGCCAGCAGCCAGTATACAGCTTCAGGGCAGCCCCAGCATTTT.

The rearrangement joins TRBV27 to TRBJ1-6, with unresolved D. There are 14 residues in the CDR3. CDR1 is MNHEY, CDR2 SMNVEV, per germline (reference sequence). V lost 7 bases, J lost 5 bases, and 12 bases lay in between. CDR3 amino acids: CASKDPSDNSPLHF. CDR3 DNA sequence: TGTGCCAGCAAAGACCCTTCGGATAATTCACCCCTCCACTTT.

The chain employs TRBV15 and TRBJ2-1; 9 nucleotides agree with TRBD1. The CDR3 covers 16 residues. J gave up 4 bases and V 1 base, and 5 bases lay outside the gene matches. Germline loops: CDR1 LNHNV, CDR2 YYDKDF (reference sequence). The CDR3 region is CATSRVRTGVYNEQFF. Here the CDR3 DNA reads TGTGCCACCAGCAGAGTTAGGACAGGGGTTTACAATGAGCAGTTCTTC.

Remarks on this clone: This sample also contains other DNA sequences that code for the same CDR3. The CDR3 region has the DNA TGCGCCAGCAGCTTACGGACAGGGCAAGAGACCCAGTACTTC. This gives the protein CASSLRTGQETQYF. The rearrangement links TRBV5-1 to TRBJ2-5; TRBD1 matches at 8 bases. J was trimmed by 2 bases and V by 2 bases; bases with no gene match: 2. The CDR3 runs 14 residues. The V gene's germline CDR1 is SGHRS and CDR2 YFSETQ.

The V call is TRBV11-2, the J call TRBJ1-4, with 8 nucleotides matching TRBD1. The trim removed 5 bases at V and 8 bases at J, leaving 13 bases unmatched. CDR3 length equals 16 residues. The germline gives CDR1 SGHAT, CDR2 FQNNGV. The CDR3 DNA is TGTGCCAGCAGCGCCCTGGTACAGGGGGGGTTAGAAAAACTGTTTTTT. It specifies CASSALVQGGLEKLFF.

The chain carries TRBV5-1 and TRBJ2-7, with TRBD1 matching over 7 bases. The V gene end was trimmed by 4 bases and the J gene end by 3 bases; junction bases not matched to a gene: 7. Germline V gene data show CDR1 as SGHRS and CDR2 as YFSETQ. The CDR3 covers 14 residues. This CDR3 is CASSNQGDLYEQYF. CDR3 coding DNA: TGCGCCAGCAGCAATCAGGGGGACCTCTACGAGCAGTACTTC.

This clone was counted a few times. Different DNA sequences within this sample yield the same CDR3. This chain links TRBV5-1 with TRBJ1-2; D not resolved. V shed 5 bases and J shed 2 bases, with 13 bases lying between them. The germline V gene encodes CDR1 SGHRS and CDR2 YFSETQ. This CDR3 has 14 amino acids. This CDR3 is CASSREGLNYGYTF. CDR3 bases: TGCGCCAGCAGTAGGGAGGGTCTAAACTATGGCTACACCTTC.

The chain couples TRBV5-4 to TRBJ2-7; D gene unclear. The CDR3 runs 12 residues. Trimming stripped 4 bases from V and 6 bases from J, with 11 bases between. Germline V lookup: CDR1 SGHNT, CDR2 YYREEE (reference sequence). This chain's CDR3 is CASSIGGGEQYF. CDR3 in DNA: TGTGCCAGCAGCATTGGTGGTGGCGAGCAGTACTTC.

The chain is built from TRBV5-4 and TRBJ2-1, with TRBD1 identical over 7 bases. Germline assignment: CDR1 SGHNT and CDR2 YYREEE (reference sequence). The CDR3 is made up of 15 amino acids. V was clipped by 0 bases and J by 8 bases; unmatched bases: 8. The CDR3 coding sequence is TGTGCCAGCAGCTTGGTCCCGCAGGGGGTCTATGAGCAGTTCTTC. Translated, it gives CASSLVPQGVYEQFF.

V is TRBV11-2 and J is TRBJ2-3; 10 bases fit TRBD2. This CDR3 comprises 19 residues. CDR1 is SGHAT, CDR2 FQNNGV, per germline. J lost 2 bases, V lost 1 base, and 12 bases had no gene match. CDR3: CASSLVGSGLAATTDTQYF. For the CDR3, the DNA is TGTGCCAGCAGCTTAGTTGGCAGCGGACTAGCGGCAACCACAGATACGCAGTATTTT.

J is TRBJ2-7 and V is TRBV11-2, with D hard to call. Germline lookup yields CDR1 SGHAT and CDR2 FQNNGV. The CDR3 contains 15 residues. Trimming removed 5 bases from V and 2 bases from J, with 16 bases in between. CDR3: CASSDLRRSAYEQYF. The CDR3 DNA is TGTGCCAGCAGCGATTTGCGACGGTCGGCCTACGAGCAGTACTTC.

The genes are TRBV29-1 and TRBJ1-6; D not certain. The CDR3 has 13 residues. Germline CDR1 SQVTM, CDR2 ANQGSEA. The V end lost 4 bases, the J end lost 6 bases, and 10 bases lay between the germline ends. CDR3 amino acids: CSVGVGPNSPLHF. The CDR3 coding sequence is TGCAGCGTTGGGGTGGGTCCTAATTCACCCCTCCACTTT. Combining the CDR3 with reference TRBV29-1 and TRBJ1-6 gives the whole variable domain SAVISQKPSRDICQRGTSLTIQCQVDSQVTMMFWYRQQPGQSLTLIATANQGSEATYESGFVIDKFPISRPNLTFSTLTVSNMSPEDSSIYLCSVGVGPNSPLHFGNGTRLTVT.

In DNA form, the CDR3 reads TGTGCCAGCAACCTCAACGGGGCTGCAAGCACAGATACGCAGTATTTT. Translated: CASNLNGAASTDTQYF. The V call is TRBV27, the J call TRBJ2-3, with D perhaps assigned TRBD1 or TRBD2 (5 bases each). Trimming cost V 7 bases and J 0 bases, with 17 bases left between them. The germline V gene encodes CDR1 MNHEY and CDR2 SMNVEV (reference sequence). This CDR3 has 16 amino acids.

V usage is TRBV24-1 and J usage is TRBJ1-4, with 7 bases identical to TRBD1. With V trimmed by 3 bases and J by 4 bases, 7 bases remained unmatched. From germline, CDR1 is KGHDR and CDR2 SFDVKD. The CDR3 totals 16 residues. This CDR3 reads CATSDPQGGINEKLFF. The DNA for the CDR3 is TGTGCCACCAGTGATCCGCAGGGGGGAATTAATGAAAAACTGTTTTTT.

Remarks on this clone: The junction departs from the called germline gene at one end, perhaps through a read error. The V and J genes are TRBV5-1 and TRBJ2-2, with 7 bases lining up with TRBD2. There are 15 residues in the CDR3. CDR1 is SGHRS and CDR2 is YFSETQ in the germline V gene. The CDR3 loop reads CASRLASGNTGELFF. The CDR3 nucleotides read TGCGCCAGCAGATTGGCTAGCGGGAACACCGGGGAGCTGTTTTTT. Filled out from reference TRBV5-1 and TRBJ2-2, the complete variable domain reads KAGVTQTPRYLIKTRGQQVTLSCSPISGHRSVSWYQQTPGQGLQFLFEYFSETQRNKGNFPGRFSGRQFSNSRSEMNVSTLELGDSALYLCASRLASGNTGELFFGEGSRLTVL.